The clone carrying this T cell receptor (beta chain) was seen at least ten times. CDR1 is MGHRA, CDR2 YSYEKL, per germline. V was pared by 4 bases and J by 2 bases, with 1 base of the junction left unmatched. CDR3 length: 15 amino acids. This sample is drawn from a study of T-cell memory formation after mild COVID-19. Researchers used 5'RACE with constant-segment primers to make TCR alpha and TCR beta cDNA libraries that carry sample barcodes and UMIs. TCRdb ran MiXCR on the 5' RACE reads and lists one entry per CDR3 protein. The top ten clones hold 40% of a sample with 85,000 to 130,000 distinct CDR3 sequences, 11% of them seen once.

The receptor comes from a young man who had mild COVID-19 (a few samples of this study predate the infection). Cell type and time point are not known. This chain connects TRBV4-1 to TRBJ2-5, with TRBD2 matching 13 bases. The sample comprised PBMCs or a T cell subset sorted from them (not recorded which). The CDR3: CASSPGLAGQETQYF. CDR3 coding DNA: TGCGCCAGCAGCCCGGGACTAGCGGGGCAAGAGACCCAGTACTTC.